Sequencing of this T cell receptor (beta chain) was carried out in a study of cytomegalovirus exposure and HLA in healthy donors. To note about this clone: Its antigen is still unknown.

V was trimmed by 5 bases and J by 6 bases, leaving 17 bases between them. CDR3 length: 15 residues. Germline CDR1 and CDR2: SGHRS and YFSETQ. Findings of the study overall: The study reported that TCR beta sequences accurately predicted HLA-A and HLA-B alleles in most subjects. A link between a missense DCLRE1C variant and TCR beta V- and J-gene trimming emerged from a later analysis.

Primers: 60 Vbeta forward and 13 Jbeta reverse. TCRdb's table, derived via immunoSEQ multiplex PCR, lists solely in-frame clones and lacks some. The sample records 150,000 or so clones, more than 60% being singletons. This sequence originates from a woman in her thirties or forties in good health and CMV-seronegative. The source material was PBMCs. The rearrangement links TRBV5-1 to TRBJ1-4, with a weak D call TRBD1 (5 bases). CDR3 bases: TGCGCCAGCAGTACGGAGGGACGGAGAGATGAAAAACTGTTTTTT. Protein product: CASSTEGRRDEKLFF.